This TCR beta chain was captured by sequencing in a study of T cells after yellow fever vaccination (dated by TCRdb to the late 2010s). In terms of the full investigation: The SMART-Seq v4 Ultra Low Input RNA kit was used to prepare libraries from fractions with low cell numbers. To follow T-cell clones before and after primary and booster YFV17D yellow fever vaccination, bulk TCR alpha and beta repertoires were sequenced over time. The cohort comprised two healthy male donors, one aged 18 to 29 and one aged 30 to 40 years. Blood was collected at multiple timepoints before and after primary and secondary immunization, and bulk PBMC replicates and cell subsets were isolated.

Synthesis of TCR cDNA relied on 5'RACE template switching, a step that introduced a universal primer site along with unique molecular identifiers. cDNA synthesis was primed from both the TCR alpha and TCR beta constant segments. Library amplification involved two PCR steps, and the second step added sample barcodes and sequencing adapters. Sequencing of the libraries was done on either Illumina HiSeq 2500 (2x100 bp) or NovaSeq (2x150 bp). The published analysis was carried out like this. MIGEC was used to demultiplex reads and collapse the reads into UMI consensus sequences, and MiXCR was used for V(D)J alignment. Using edgeR on replicate PBMC samples, clonotypes were called vaccine-responding if FDR was below 0.01 and the log2 fold change was above 5 up to day 15. CD4 or CD8 identity was assigned to each bulk clonotype according to whether the clonotype was present at higher abundance in the sequenced CD4 repertoire or the sequenced CD8 repertoire. TCRdb reran the public reads through fastp at Q25 and MiXCR, keeping productive beta chains. CDR3 protein sequences are deduplicated, and each keeps its most common genes and DNA. The V and J calls were determined by TCRdb, not by the authors. The sample table records some 160,000 distinct CDR3 sequences; about 7% of these occur just once. The top ten clones comprise under 3% of the sample.

The investigation overall reported the following: Because the study included only a couple of donors, the extent to which the findings can be generalized is limited. Most clones expanded after primary vaccination were re-detected after the booster (approximately 96% of CD4 and around 86% of CD8), suggesting broad memory maintenance. The secondary T-cell response was found to be weaker but faster than the primary response, with a peak reached on day 5 rather than on day 15. A small share of clonotypes occurred in both CD4 and CD8 compartments, likely arising from convergent recombination. FACS-sorted repertoires could contain abundant contaminating clonotypes from the bulk population, so computational filtering was required.

This clonotype was detected a few times. Its antigen remains unidentified. Per-nucleotide qualities are absent, and no much larger clonotype sits a single base away. The treatment or condition label for this specimen denotes: live attenuated yellow fever vaccine strain. A standard Ficoll-Paque protocol was used to isolate PBMCs from peripheral blood. Dynabeads CD4 and CD8 positive selection kits were used to isolate CD4 and CD8 T-cell fractions. TriZol was used to extract RNA from bulk PBMCs, CD4 and CD8 fractions, and dextramer-positive and dextramer-negative fractions. CDR1 and CDR2, looked up from the germline V gene, are SGHAT and FQNNGV. V ends up 4 bases short and J 4 bases short, with an unmatched junction base count of 14. The CDR3 goes from the cysteine to the phenylalanine over 18 residues. Only the CDR3 DNA stays, 54 bases, in frame from base 1.

This TCR derives from a young man who received the YFV17D yellow fever vaccine. The chain is assembled from TRBV11-2 and TRBJ2-5, with 11 middle bases fitting TRBD2. The sequenced sample was CD4+ T cells sorted from PBMCs, obtained about 5 days after the first yellow fever vaccination. The CDR3 protein sequence reads: CASSSGDVSGGGRETQYF. DNA sequence: TGTGCCAGCAGCTCCGGGGATGTTAGCGGGGGGGGTCGAGAGACCCAGTACTTC.